The TCR beta chain described here comes from a study of T cell repertoires in cytomegalovirus infection. The overall study: Through public TCR beta signatures, both CMV infection and matching HLA type were indicated.

CDR3 length equals 11 residues. Deletions cut 4 bases from V and 7 bases from J, with 8 bases between. The germline CDR1 and CDR2 sequences are SEHNR and FQNEAQ (reference sequence). TCRdb recomputed calls from the reads with MiXCR, one row per CDR3 protein. The sample includes around 530,000 distinct CDR3 sequences, 15% to 20% of them seen just once. Whole-study results and caveats: Individuals carrying CMV plus the relevant HLA were identified by cumulative frequency of public TCR beta families. What dominated the ex vivo response were HLA-C-restricted CMV-specific TCR beta clonotypes.

This clonotype was recorded many times. Its antigen is as yet unknown. The sample taken for sequencing was CD8+ T cells from PBMCs. V usage is TRBV7-9 and J usage is TRBJ2-7; the D is unclear. The sequence was obtained from a human donor in good health (CMV status not recorded). Some clones in this sample may be carry-over from other donors' samples. CDR3 in amino acids: CASSSPQEQYF. CDR3 in DNA: TGTGCCAGCAGCTCCCCCCAGGAGCAGTACTTC.